This T cell receptor (beta chain) was sequenced for a study of blood T cell repertoires in COVID-19 (TCRdb year 2020). Regarding the complete study: Samples covering the acute and convalescent phases of COVID-19 were provided by collaborators in the United States, Italy and Spain. The material from the prospective study consisted of cDNA or gDNA derived from T cells, B-cell-depleted T cells, or PBMCs. The dataset comprised deeply sampled blood TCRbeta repertoires from subjects exposed to, actively infected with, or recovered from COVID-19. A freely available public database, intended as a resource for researchers studying the immune response to SARS-CoV-2, is where the repertoires were released. The samples were drawn from the first 160 participants of the ongoing ImmuneRACE study and from 1,254 subjects provided by 6 global collaborators. Nearly every sample came with metadata listing a de-identified subject ID, COVID-19 status, age in years and sex. HLA class I and class II types, where available, came from metadata supplied by the sample provider rather than from assay-based typing. Results and caveats for the whole study, not just this receptor: The amount of clinical and demographic metadata varied by source and participant and was provided uncurated.

V is trimmed back by 3 bases and J by 7 bases, and the junction contains 2 bases that no gene match accounts for. The CDR3 contains 12 residues, cysteine and phenylalanine counted. Just the 36-base CDR3 DNA is kept, in frame starting at base 1. The germline V gene yields SGHTA for CDR1 and FQGNSA for CDR2. TCRbeta CDR3 regions were amplified from genomic DNA by means of the immunoSEQ Assay, a bias-controlled multiplex PCR. In the authors' own workflow: The number of nucleated cells in each sample was estimated by amplification of reference gene primers within the assay. To quantify the absolute abundance of each unique TCRbeta CDR3 rearrangement, sequence reads were collapsed and filtered. For each sample, productive Simpson clonality was calculated as the square root of Simpson's diversity index over productive rearrangements. TCRdb took this table from immuneACCESS and kept in-frame rearrangements with V and J called. Such tables lack part of the clones; where checked against another copy, unresolved V genes explain under half of the gap, and the rest is unexplained. V and J calls and clone size come straight from that table; D and trimming were deduced from the DNA. The sample includes 130,000 to 150,000 clones, with approximately 80% observed a single time. Roughly 8% of the sample is in the top ten clones.

Collaborating institutions collected whole blood in K2EDTA tubes following their own protocols. For TCRbeta analysis, collaborator samples were shipped as frozen whole blood, as isolated PBMCs, or as DNA extracted from either sample type. With regard to this clone: Which antigen it targets is not known. No much larger clonotype is one base removed from it; base qualities were not supplied.

The sequence was obtained from a human donor with acute or convalescent COVID-19. The donor label of this sample is uncertain. Sequencing was done on a sample of peripheral blood. Recombination connected TRBV7-2 to TRBJ1-2; TRBD1 aligns with 7 central bases. The bases read TGTGCCAGCAGCTTGCCAGGGGGTGGCTACACCTTC. It translates to CASSLPGGGYTF. The reference TRBV7-2 and TRBJ1-2 proteins fill in what lies around the CDR3, so the full variable domain reads GAGVSQSPSNKVTEKGKDVELRCDPISGHTALYWYRQSLGQGLEFLIYFQGNSAPDKSGLPSDRFSAERTGGSVSTLTIQRTQQEDSAVYLCASSLPGGGYTFGSGTRLTVV.